The next 28 T cell receptor beta chains were all read from a single sample in a study of PD-1 blockade in classical Hodgkin lymphoma. Each patient relapsed following autologous stem cell transplantation, and prior brentuximab vedotin exposure differed. Clones were sequenced by immunoSEQ multiplex PCR, and TCRdb holds only the in-frame ones, with some missing. The table lists about 25,000 clones, about 70% of them singletons. The sample here was peripheral blood mononuclear cells (PBMCs), taken at baseline. These receptors were obtained from a human donor with classical Hodgkin lymphoma.

The CDR3 reads CASSLAPTSGDYYYEQYF. CDR3 in DNA: TGCGCCAGCAGCTTGGCCCCGACTAGCGGGGACTACTACTACGAGCAGTACTTC. The chain employs TRBV5-1 and TRBJ2-7, with 11 bases identical to TRBD2. Germline-derived CDR1 and CDR2 are SGHRS and YFSETQ. This CDR3 contains 18 residues. V was clipped by 0 bases and J by 3 bases; unmatched bases: 11. Full variable domain (remainder filled in from reference TRBV5-1 and TRBJ2-7): KAGVTQTPRYLIKTRGQQVTLSCSPISGHRSVSWYQQTPGQGLQFLFEYFSETQRNKGNFPGRFSGRQFSNSRSEMNVSTLELGDSALYLCASSLAPTSGDYYYEQYFGPGTRLTVT.

This clone occurred a few times. The V and J genes are TRBV6-5 and TRBJ2-2; D is possibly TRBD2 (6 bases). The CDR3 consists of 15 residues. Germline CDR1 and CDR2: MNHEY and SVGAGI. Between the trimmed V and J ends, which lost 5 bases and 3 bases, there was a span of 13 bases. CDR3 residues: CASSKKGLYTGELFF. The CDR3 DNA reads TGTGCCAGCAGTAAAAAGGGACTTTACACCGGGGAGCTGTTTTTT.

The DNA of the CDR3 is TGTGCCAGCAGTCGTACAGGGGGCGAATACACTGAAGCTTTCTTT. It codes for CASSRTGGEYTEAFF. The J gene is TRBJ1-1, the V gene TRBV6-6; TRBD1 aligns across 9 bases. The CDR3 has 15 residues. Per germline, CDR1 MNHNY and CDR2 SVGAGI (reference sequence). The ends lost 5 bases at V and 3 bases at J; junction bases unmatched: 7.

The genes are TRBV5-6 and TRBJ2-3; TRBD2 aligns across 8 bases. The CDR3 has 16 amino acids. The V and J ends lost 3 bases and 2 bases, in that order; junction bases with no gene match: 8. Germline CDR1 is SGHDT and CDR2 is YYEEEE. The CDR3 DNA reads as TGTGCCAGCAGCTCCGCCTCGGGGGGGTACACAGATACGCAGTATTTT. It yields the protein CASSSASGGYTDTQYF.

This clone was picked up a small number of times. The chain is built from TRBV28 and TRBJ1-3; 7 bases match TRBD1. The CDR3 is made up of 16 amino acids. V trimming: 6 bases; J trimming: 0 bases; junction bases outside the gene matches: 8. Germline CDR1 and CDR2: MDHEN and SYDVKM. This chain's CDR3 is CASSRRGQLSGNTIYF. The CDR3 region has the DNA TGTGCCAGCAGCCGCCGGGGACAGCTCTCTGGAAACACCATATATTTT.

V is TRBV6-5 and J is TRBJ2-7; 8 nucleotides agree with TRBD1. The CDR3 contains 14 residues. V lost 6 bases to trimming and J lost 5 bases; unmatched junction nucleotides: 9. Germline values: CDR1 MNHEY, CDR2 SVGAGI. The CDR3 region is CASRLQPDRDEQYF. Written as DNA, the CDR3 is TGTGCCAGCAGATTACAACCGGACAGGGACGAGCAGTACTTC.

The gene calls are TRBV4-3 and TRBJ2-7; no firm D call. The CDR3 runs to 15 residues. Germline CDR1 and CDR2: LGHNA and YSLEER. V was trimmed by 0 bases and J by 2 bases, leaving 11 bases between them. CDR3: CASSQDVQETYEQYF. The CDR3 region has the DNA TGCGCCAGCAGCCAAGACGTCCAGGAGACCTACGAGCAGTACTTC.

J is TRBJ2-7 and V is TRBV28; a weak D match, TRBD1 (6 bases). V shed 3 bases and J shed 0 bases, with 18 bases lying between them. This CDR3 is built from 17 residues. Germline V gene lookup returns CDR1 MDHEN and CDR2 SYDVKM. DNA of the CDR3: TGTGCCAGCAGTTTCCCCCGCACAGGGTACAACTCCTACGAGCAGTACTTC. Residues: CASSFPRTGYNSYEQYF.

This clone is a singleton in its sample. The chain uses TRBV7-9 and TRBJ1-5; no firm D call. CDR3 length equals 13 residues. V was clipped by 1 base and J by 9 bases, with 10 bases between them. Germline V gene data show CDR1 as SEHNR and CDR2 as FQNEAQ (reference sequence). In nucleotides, the CDR3 is TGTGCCAGCAGCTTAGGGGAGGTGGGGCCCCAGCATTTT. Residues: CASSLGEVGPQHF. The whole variable domain, remainder taken from reference TRBV7-9 and TRBJ1-5, is DTGVSQNPRHKITKRGQNVTFRCDPISEHNRLYWYRQTLGQGPEFLTYFQNEAQLEKSRLLSDRFSAERPKGSFSTLEIQRTEQGDSAMYLCASSLGEVGPQHFGDGTRLSIL.

The chain employs TRBV6-5 and TRBJ1-2; D possibly corresponds to TRBD1 (5 bases). This CDR3 has 15 residues. Trimming cost V 0 bases and J 4 bases, with 12 bases left between them. Germline V gene data show CDR1 as MNHEY and CDR2 as SVGAGI. The CDR3: CASSYSIQGSYGYTF. The CDR3 DNA reads as TGTGCCAGCAGTTACTCGATTCAGGGCTCCTATGGCTACACCTTC.

This chain uses TRBV7-9 with TRBJ2-7; 7 nucleotides line up with TRBD1. This CDR3 is built from 14 residues. CDR1 SEHNR and CDR2 FQNEAQ come from the germline V gene (reference sequence). V shed 5 bases, J shed 2 bases, and the junction held 6 bases outside the gene matches. As DNA, the CDR3 is TGTGCCAGCAGCGCATCCGGGACAGCCTACGAGCAGTACTTC. The encoded protein is CASSASGTAYEQYF.

This chain links TRBV9 with TRBJ2-1; 14 positions agree with TRBD2. This CDR3 is built from 19 residues. Trimming cost V 0 bases and J 8 bases; bases outside gene matches: 13. Germline V gives CDR1 SGDLS, CDR2 YYNGEE. CDR3 residues: CASSVDLRLAGGERYEQFF. The CDR3, as DNA: TGTGCCAGCAGCGTAGACCTGAGACTAGCGGGGGGGGAGCGGTATGAGCAGTTCTTC.

This sequence joins TRBV7-2 and TRBJ2-7; 8 bases agree with TRBD1. Looked up from germline, CDR1 is SGHTA and CDR2 is FQGNSA. J gave up 5 bases and V 4 bases, and 7 bases lay outside the gene matches. This CDR3 contains 14 residues. The CDR3, as DNA: TGTGCCAGCAGCTCCTTCAGGGGGCAACACGAGCAGTACTTC. Amino acids: CASSSFRGQHEQYF.

The chain carries TRBV7-8 and TRBJ2-1, with 7 bases aligning to TRBD2. V shed 5 bases and J 2 bases; nucleotides not matched to a gene: 9. The CDR3 length is 16 residues. Germline assignment: CDR1 SGHVS and CDR2 FQNEAQ. The CDR3: CASSNDGRGTYNEQFF. In nucleotides, the CDR3 is TGTGCCAGCAGCAACGATGGGCGGGGGACCTACAATGAGCAGTTCTTC.

The genes are TRBV5-4 and TRBJ1-3; D is unresolved. V shed 7 bases and J shed 4 bases, with 12 bases lying between them. There are 13 residues in the CDR3. Germline CDR1 SGHNT, CDR2 YYREEE (reference sequence). The CDR3 region is CASHPVGGNTIYF. In nucleotides, the CDR3 is TGTGCCAGCCACCCGGTGGGGGGAAACACCATATATTTT. Combining the CDR3 with reference TRBV5-4 and TRBJ1-3 gives the whole variable domain ETGVTQSPTHLIKTRGQQVTLRCSSQSGHNTVSWYQQALGQGPQFIFQYYREEENGRGNFPPRFSGLQFPNYSSELNVNALELDDSALYLCASHPVGGNTIYFGEGSWLTVV.

V is TRBV11-1 and J is TRBJ2-5, with TRBD2 as a possible D gene (5 bases). The CDR3 sequence is 15 residues long. The V end lost 3 bases, the J end lost 5 bases, and 16 bases lay between the germline ends. CDR1 SGHAT and CDR2 FQDESV come from the germline V gene (reference sequence). This CDR3 reads CASSFGRGSVETQYF. In DNA, the CDR3 is TGTGCCAGCAGCTTTGGCCGAGGGTCTGTGGAGACCCAGTACTTC.

The chain is built from TRBV13 and TRBJ2-1; the match to TRBD2 covers 13 bases. With 3 bases clipped from V and 8 bases from J, the junction kept 4 bases outside the gene matches. CDR3 length: 15 residues. Germline CDR1 PRHDT, CDR2 FYEKMQ (reference sequence). CDR3 residues: CASSFTSGGAYEQFF. CDR3 bases: TGTGCCAGCAGCTTTACTAGCGGGGGGGCGTATGAGCAGTTCTTC.

The chain carries TRBV4-2 and TRBJ2-5; D perhaps matches TRBD2 (5 bases). The assigned J gene may be wrong: the sequence end matches TRBJ2-7 better. The germline V gene encodes CDR1 LGHNA and CDR2 YNFKEQ. This CDR3 has 13 residues. The CDR3 DNA reads TGTGCCAGCCGGGAAACGGGCTCCTACGAGCAGTACTTC. Residues: CASRETGSYEQYF.

The chain is built from TRBV5-1 and TRBJ2-7; possible D gene TRBD2, 6 bases. This CDR3 region has 13 residues. Trimming left V 5 bases short and J 2 bases short, with 11 bases between. CDR1 and CDR2 from the germline V gene are SGHRS and YFSETQ. Here the CDR3 reads CASRRTGAYEQYF. The CDR3 nucleotides read TGCGCCAGCAGGAGGACGGGGGCCTACGAGCAGTACTTC.

This chain joins TRBV28 and TRBJ2-3; tentatively, D is TRBD1 or TRBD2 (6 bases each). Germline V gives CDR1 MDHEN, CDR2 SYDVKM. CDR3 size: 17 residues. V lost 3 bases, J lost 5 bases, and 21 bases lay in between. The CDR3: CASSFWGASEDQDTQYF. DNA of the CDR3: TGTGCCAGCAGTTTTTGGGGGGCTAGCGAAGACCAAGATACGCAGTATTTT.

This clone was seen a few times. The chain employs TRBV10-1 and TRBJ2-1; D not certain. Germline V gene lookup returns CDR1 WNHNN and CDR2 SYGVQD (reference sequence). V lost 9 bases, J lost 8 bases, and 20 bases lay in between. The CDR3 has 14 amino acids. The CDR3 sequence: CASFQTNSNDEQFF. DNA for the CDR3: TGCGCCAGTTTCCAAACGAACTCCAACGATGAGCAGTTCTTC.

In its sample, this clone was seen a few times. V usage is TRBV14 and J usage is TRBJ2-2; D perhaps matches TRBD2 (7 bases). Germline V gene sequence: CDR1 SGHDN, CDR2 FVKESK. Trimming took off 3 bases at V and 5 bases at J, with 19 bases between the two ends. The CDR3 runs to 17 residues. The CDR3: CASSHGLRGGRTGELFF. In DNA, the CDR3 is TGTGCCAGCAGCCATGGTTTGAGGGGGGGCCGTACCGGGGAGCTGTTTTTT. Full variable domain (rest looked up from reference TRBV14 and TRBJ2-2): EAGVTQFPSHSVIEKGQTVTLRCDPISGHDNLYWYRRVMGKEIKFLLHFVKESKQDESGMPNNRFLAERTGGTYSTLKVQPAELEDSGVYFCASSHGLRGGRTGELFFGEGSRLTVL.

This chain links TRBV27 with TRBJ2-1; tentative D call: TRBD1 (5 bases). The CDR3 extends over 14 amino acids. Germline-derived CDR1 and CDR2 are MNHEY and SMNVEV (reference sequence). Trimming removed 5 bases from V and 4 bases from J, with 12 bases in between. The CDR3 region is CASSPTTGYNEQFF. The CDR3 bases are TGTGCCAGCAGTCCAACCACAGGATACAATGAGCAGTTCTTC.

The chain uses TRBV27 and TRBJ2-1; 8 nucleotides match TRBD2. V was clipped by 0 bases and J by 3 bases; unmatched bases: 4. CDR1 and CDR2 from the germline V gene are MNHEY and SMNVEV (reference sequence). The CDR3 length is 16 residues. The CDR3 nucleotides read TGTGCCAGCAGTTTATCGAGCGGGGGTATCTACAATGAGCAGTTCTTC. Its translation is CASSLSSGGIYNEQFF.

Only a few counts were recorded for this clone. The CDR3 DNA reads TGTGCCAGTAGATTGGACAGAAACACTGAAGCTTTCTTT. Protein sequence: CASRLDRNTEAFF. This chain connects TRBV19 to TRBJ1-1; possible D gene TRBD1, 6 bases. CDR3 size: 13 residues. Trimming stripped 6 bases from V and 2 bases from J, with 10 bases between. CDR1 and CDR2 (germline): LNHDA, SQIVND (reference sequence).

The chain has TRBV2 and TRBJ2-7; 7 nucleotides align to TRBD1. Germline V lookup: CDR1 SNHLY, CDR2 FYNNEI. The ends lost 7 bases at V and 2 bases at J; junction bases unmatched: 2. The CDR3 contains 12 residues. Here the CDR3 reads CASIQGAYEQYF. The CDR3 DNA reads as TGTGCCAGCATCCAGGGGGCCTACGAGCAGTACTTC.

The rearrangement joins TRBV11-1 to TRBJ2-1; D is ambiguous. Trimming pared 5 bases from V and 1 base from J, leaving 12 bases between. The CDR3 runs 15 residues. In germline, CDR1 is SGHAT, CDR2 FQDESV (reference sequence). The CDR3 sequence: CASSATWSSYNEQFF. The CDR3, as DNA: TGTGCCAGCAGCGCGACCTGGTCTTCCTACAATGAGCAGTTCTTC.

The rearrangement joins TRBV7-9 to TRBJ2-7; the D is unclear. This CDR3 contains 13 residues. With 0 bases removed from V and 5 bases from J, the gap between germline ends came to 8 bases. Germline loops: CDR1 SEHNR, CDR2 FQNEAQ (reference sequence). CDR3 DNA: TGTGCCAGCAGCTTAGCAATGATCCACGAGCAGTACTTC. This codes for CASSLAMIHEQYF.